These 24 T cell receptor beta chains share one sample of origin, sequenced in a study of shared clonotypes between healthy human individuals. The table came from immunoSEQ multiplex PCR; TCRdb's copy has only in-frame clones and leaves some out. The sample records approximately 980,000 clones, approximately 80% being singletons. The sequencing sample was made of memory CD4+ T cells sorted from blood. The subset is: CD45RA-negative fraction. These receptor sequences come from a man aged 18 to 29 in good health.

The chain has TRBV28 and TRBJ1-2; D may be TRBD1 (6 bases). The germline CDR1 and CDR2 sequences are MDHEN and SYDVKM. The ends were cut back, 3 bases at V and 2 bases at J, with 22 bases in the middle. This CDR3 has 18 amino acids. This CDR3 reads CASSLGSGGRIYNYGYTF. CDR3 nucleotides: TGTGCCAGCAGTTTGGGGTCGGGGGGCCGAATATACAACTATGGCTACACCTTC.

V gene TRBV4-3 combines with J gene TRBJ2-7, with a weak D call TRBD2 (6 bases). CDR3 length equals 15 residues. Trimming shortened V by 1 base and J by 2 bases, and 12 bases separated the two germline ends. Germline-derived CDR1 and CDR2 are LGHNA and YSLEER. In nucleotides, the CDR3 is TGCGCCAGCAGCCAAGCACGGGAGTTTCCCTACGAGCAGTACTTC. It codes for CASSQAREFPYEQYF.

The J gene is TRBJ2-7, the V gene TRBV7-9; D not certain. In germline, CDR1 is SEHNR, CDR2 FQNEAQ (reference sequence). This CDR3 spans 12 amino acids. Trimming left V 2 bases short and J 5 bases short, with 7 bases between. For the CDR3, the DNA is TGTGCCAGCAGCTTACTGGCGAACGAGCAGTACTTC. Residues: CASSLLANEQYF.

The chain is built from TRBV5-6 and TRBJ2-4; 7 bases match TRBD1. The CDR3 length is 18 residues. Trimming at V came to 0 bases and at J to 0 bases, leaving 9 bases not matched to a gene. Germline V gives CDR1 SGHDT, CDR2 YYEEEE. CDR3 nucleotide sequence: TGTGCCAGCAGCTTGGATAGGGGGCCAGGGGTAGCCAAAAACATTCAGTACTTC. Its protein is CASSLDRGPGVAKNIQYF.

Note on this clone: Possible read error: a much larger clone is one base away. The chain links TRBV5-4 to TRBJ2-7; 10 bases align to TRBD1. The CDR3 covers 14 residues. Germline CDR1 is SGHNT and CDR2 is YYREEE (reference sequence). With V trimmed by 5 bases and J by 3 bases, 5 bases remained unmatched. CDR3 sequence reads: CASRAGTGVYEQYF. The CDR3 nucleotides read TGTGCCAGCAGGGCCGGGACAGGGGTCTACGAGCAGTACTTC.

Turning to this clone: Other DNA sequences in the same sample also yield this CDR3. This rearrangement joins TRBV28 to TRBJ1-2; TRBD1 matches at 8 bases. Germline V gives CDR1 MDHEN, CDR2 SYDVKM. This CDR3 contains 14 residues. Trimming at V came to 5 bases and at J to 4 bases, leaving 6 bases not matched to a gene. This chain's CDR3 is CASSAPTGGYGYTF. The CDR3 bases are TGTGCCAGCAGTGCGCCAACAGGGGGCTATGGCTACACCTTC.

In its sample, this clone was seen a few times. The chain carries TRBV30 and TRBJ1-2, with D possibly being TRBD1 (5 bases). The CDR3 is 13 residues long. Trimming removed 2 bases at V and 4 bases at J, with 11 bases between. Germline CDR1 is GTSNPN and CDR2 is SVGIG (reference sequence). The CDR3 loop reads CAWSNDGAYGYTF. CDR3 DNA sequence: TGTGCCTGGAGTAACGACGGGGCCTATGGCTACACCTTC.

Here the CDR3 reads CASSPREGGSYEQYF. The CDR3 nucleotides read TGTGCCAGCTCACCACGGGAAGGGGGCTCCTACGAGCAGTACTTC. The gene calls are TRBV18 and TRBJ2-7, with D perhaps matching TRBD1 (6 bases). The V end was cut by 1 base, the J end by 0 bases, with 10 bases between. The CDR3 runs 15 residues. The germline V gene has CDR1 KGHSH and CDR2 LQKENI.

The table lists this clone with a count of one. V and J are TRBV2 and TRBJ2-1; D unclear. This CDR3 has 15 residues. Germline lookup yields CDR1 SNHLY and CDR2 FYNNEI. The V and J ends lost 2 bases and 3 bases respectively, with 11 bases between them. In DNA form, the CDR3 reads TGTGCCAGCAGTGAAAGACGGTTGATCTACAATGAGCAGTTCTTC. Its translation: CASSERRLIYNEQFF. Complete variable domain (other parts from reference TRBV2 and TRBJ2-1): EPEVTQTPSHQVTQMGQEVILRCVPISNHLYFYWYRQILGQKVEFLVSFYNNEISEKSEIFDDQFSVERPDGSNFTLKIRSTKLEDSAMYFCASSERRLIYNEQFFGPGTRLTVL.

The gene calls are TRBV27 and TRBJ1-2; the match to TRBD1 covers 7 bases. V shed 4 bases and J 7 bases; nucleotides not matched to a gene: 9. The CDR3 has 14 residues. CDR1 and CDR2 from the germline V gene are MNHEY and SMNVEV (reference sequence). CDR3 loop: CASSSLGTATGYTF. CDR3 bases: TGTGCCAGCAGTTCCCTCGGGACAGCAACTGGCTACACCTTC.

V gene TRBV7-2 combines with J gene TRBJ2-1; 7 nucleotides align to TRBD2. This CDR3 comprises 14 residues. V lost 5 bases and J lost 7; bases outside the gene matches: 8. CDR1 and CDR2 from the germline V gene are SGHTA and FQGNSA. CDR3: CASSGGGSDNEQFF. CDR3 in DNA: TGTGCCAGCAGCGGCGGCGGGAGCGATAATGAGCAGTTCTTC.

This chain joins TRBV6-6 and TRBJ1-1, with a possible D match to TRBD1 (5 bases). Germline V lookup: CDR1 MNHNY, CDR2 SVGAGI (reference sequence). Trimming took 3 bases from V and 4 from J, leaving 9 bases between them. This CDR3 region has 13 residues. As DNA, the CDR3 is TGTGCCAGCAGTTATCCAGGGATCACTGAAGCTTTCTTT. Its translation is CASSYPGITEAFF.

Only one count was recorded for this clone. V usage is TRBV30 and J usage is TRBJ2-3, with D hard to call. The V end was cut by 0 bases, the J end by 4 bases, with 5 bases between. Germline CDR1 GTSNPN, CDR2 SVGIG (reference sequence). The CDR3 covers 12 residues. The DNA of the CDR3 is TGTGCCTGGAGTGTACTGGCAGATACGCAGTATTTT. Protein: CAWSVLADTQYF.

V usage is TRBV10-1 and J usage is TRBJ2-3; TRBD1 aligns across 7 bases. Trimming cost V 5 bases and J 4 bases; bases outside gene matches: 9. Germline V gene data show CDR1 as WNHNN and CDR2 as SYGVQD (reference sequence). CDR3 size: 15 residues. Here the CDR3 reads CASSPTGTVPDTQYF. DNA of the CDR3: TGCGCCAGCAGTCCCACCGGGACAGTACCAGATACGCAGTATTTT.

The chain has TRBV30 and TRBJ2-7; D call uncertain. The CDR3 is 13 residues long. Deletions cut 3 bases from V and 3 bases from J, with 12 bases between. CDR1 is GTSNPN, CDR2 SVGIG, per germline (reference sequence). The CDR3 loop is CAWRTYWGYEQYF. DNA of the CDR3: TGTGCCTGGAGGACATATTGGGGCTACGAGCAGTACTTC.

A single count supports this clone. The chain employs TRBV5-1 and TRBJ1-4; D gene unclear. CDR1 and CDR2 from the germline V gene are SGHRS and YFSETQ. Trimming shortened V by 0 bases and J by 13 bases, and 10 bases separated the two germline ends. This CDR3 has 12 residues. CDR3 region: CASSLEGLGLFF. As DNA, the CDR3 is TGCGCCAGCAGCTTGGAAGGGTTGGGACTGTTTTTT.

V is TRBV4-1 and J is TRBJ1-6; no reliable D call. This CDR3 region has 16 residues. Germline lookup yields CDR1 MGHRA and CDR2 YSYEKL. With 4 bases removed from V and 0 bases from J, the gap between germline ends came to 10 bases. In nucleotides, the CDR3 is TGCGCCAGCAGCCGCACTGAGAGCTCCTATAATTCACCCCTCCACTTT. This translates into CASSRTESSYNSPLHF.

J is TRBJ2-2 and V is TRBV6-5; D gene ambiguous. The V end was cut by 2 bases, the J end by 6 bases, with 10 bases between. From germline, CDR1 is MNHEY and CDR2 SVGAGI. The CDR3 extends over 14 amino acids. The CDR3 nucleotides are TGTGCCAGCAGTTACCCAAGATTCCCCGGGGAGCTGTTTTTT. This encodes CASSYPRFPGELFF.

The chain joins TRBV7-2 to TRBJ2-7; unclear D gene. The germline gives CDR1 SGHTA, CDR2 FQGNSA. Trimming took off 5 bases at V and 3 bases at J, with 17 bases between the two ends. CDR3 length equals 15 residues. Here the CDR3 DNA reads TGTGCCAGCAGCCTTAGTCAAGTGGTTCACTACGAGCAGTACTTC. Its protein is CASSLSQVVHYEQYF.

CDR3 sequence: CASSLYPQGDRGYTF. The CDR3 bases are TGCGCCAGCAGCTTGTACCCACAGGGAGACCGAGGCTACACCTTC. The rearrangement joins TRBV5-1 to TRBJ1-2; D might be TRBD1 (6 bases). The V gene lost 1 base and the J gene lost 8 bases, with 18 bases spanning the gap. There are 15 residues in the CDR3. CDR1 is SGHRS, CDR2 YFSETQ, per germline. Combining the CDR3 with reference TRBV5-1 and TRBJ1-2 gives the whole variable domain KAGVTQTPRYLIKTRGQQVTLSCSPISGHRSVSWYQQTPGQGLQFLFEYFSETQRNKGNFPGRFSGRQFSNSRSEMNVSTLELGDSALYLCASSLYPQGDRGYTFGSGTRLTVV.

V usage is TRBV5-6 and J usage is TRBJ2-2, with D unclear. Germline V CDR1 and CDR2: SGHDT, YYEEEE. CDR3 size: 14 residues. V lost 3 bases and J lost 4, with 10 bases in between. The DNA of the CDR3 is TGTGCCAGCAGCTATCCGGCCACCACCGGGGAGCTGTTTTTT. Protein: CASSYPATTGELFF.

The V and J genes are TRBV30 and TRBJ1-2; tentatively, D is TRBD1 (6 bases). There are 15 residues in the CDR3. V lost 2 bases and J 8 bases, leaving 21 bases between the germline ends. Germline CDR1 and CDR2: GTSNPN and SVGIG (reference sequence). The CDR3 is CAWSSAGRGARGYTF. The CDR3 DNA sequence: TGTGCCTGGAGTTCAGCGGGCAGGGGTGCTAGGGGCTACACCTTC. The full variable domain, with the rest looked up from reference TRBV30 and TRBJ1-2, is SQTIHQWPATLVQPVGSPLSLECTVEGTSNPNLYWYRQAAGRGLQLLFYSVGIGQISSEVPQNLSASRPQDRQFILSSKKLLLSDSGFYLCAWSSAGRGARGYTFGSGTRLTVV.

This clone was seen a handful of times. Other DNA variants within this sample encode the same CDR3. The chain employs TRBV5-1 and TRBJ1-3; D is uncertain. In germline, CDR1 is SGHRS, CDR2 YFSETQ. V lost 0 bases and J 4 bases, leaving 11 bases between the germline ends. The CDR3 spans 15 residues. Here the CDR3 reads CASSLVAGSGNTIYF. CDR3 sequence (DNA): TGCGCCAGCAGCTTGGTGGCAGGTTCAGGAAACACCATATATTTT.

Remarks on this clone: In the same sample, other DNA sequences code for this CDR3. The chain employs TRBV18 and TRBJ2-7; tentative D call: TRBD1 (6 bases). CDR1 and CDR2 (germline): KGHSH, LQKENI. V was pared by 0 bases and J by 0 bases, with 9 bases between. The CDR3 has 15 residues. The CDR3 DNA follows: TGTGCCAGCTCACCACCGGGGGCAAGCTCCTACGAGCAGTACTTC. Its protein product is CASSPPGASSYEQYF.